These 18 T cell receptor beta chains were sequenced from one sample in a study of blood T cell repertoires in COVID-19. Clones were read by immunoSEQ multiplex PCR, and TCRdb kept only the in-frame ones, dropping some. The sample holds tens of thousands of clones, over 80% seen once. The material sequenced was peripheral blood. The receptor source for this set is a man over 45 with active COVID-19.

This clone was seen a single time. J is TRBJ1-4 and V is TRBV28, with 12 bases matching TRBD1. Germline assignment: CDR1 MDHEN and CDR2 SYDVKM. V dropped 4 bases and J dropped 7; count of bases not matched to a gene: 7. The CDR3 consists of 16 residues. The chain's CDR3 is CASSSRPGQGAEKLFF. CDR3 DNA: TGTGCCAGCAGTTCACGCCCGGGACAGGGGGCTGAAAAACTGTTTTTT.

CDR3 sequence: CASSLTGAEGYTF. Written as DNA, the CDR3 is TGTGCCAGCAGTTTGACAGGGGCCGAGGGCTACACCTTC. The chain has TRBV2 and TRBJ1-2; 8 positions match TRBD1. This CDR3 spans 13 amino acids. Per germline, CDR1 SNHLY and CDR2 FYNNEI. The trim removed 5 bases at V and 8 bases at J, leaving 7 bases unmatched.

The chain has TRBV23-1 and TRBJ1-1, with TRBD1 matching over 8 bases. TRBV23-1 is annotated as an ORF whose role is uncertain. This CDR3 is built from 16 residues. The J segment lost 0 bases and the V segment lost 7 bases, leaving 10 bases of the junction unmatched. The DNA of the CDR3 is TGCGCCAGCAACAGGGGGATTCCTTTCATGAACACTGAAGCTTTCTTT. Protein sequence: CASNRGIPFMNTEAFF.

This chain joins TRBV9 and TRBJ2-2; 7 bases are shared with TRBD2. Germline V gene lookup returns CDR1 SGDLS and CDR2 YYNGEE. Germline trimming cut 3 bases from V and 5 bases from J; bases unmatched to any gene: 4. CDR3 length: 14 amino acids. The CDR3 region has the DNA TGTGCCAGCAGCGCCCGGGACTATACCGGGGAGCTGTTTTTT. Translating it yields CASSARDYTGELFF.

CDR3 sequence: CASSESGQGTGELFF. CDR3 sequence (DNA): TGTGCCAGCAGTGAATCCGGACAGGGGACCGGGGAGCTGTTTTTT. The chain joins TRBV25-1 to TRBJ2-2, with 9 bases that match TRBD1. The V gene end was trimmed by 1 base and the J gene end by 5 bases; junction bases not matched to a gene: 2. CDR3 length: 15 residues. CDR1 is MGHDK, CDR2 SYGVNS, per germline. The full variable domain, its missing parts supplied by reference TRBV25-1 and TRBJ2-2, is EADIYQTPRYLVIGTGKKITLECSQTMGHDKMYWYQQDPGMELHLIHYSYGVNSTEKGDLSSESTVSRIRTEHFPLTLESARPSHTSQYLCASSESGQGTGELFFGEGSRLTVL.

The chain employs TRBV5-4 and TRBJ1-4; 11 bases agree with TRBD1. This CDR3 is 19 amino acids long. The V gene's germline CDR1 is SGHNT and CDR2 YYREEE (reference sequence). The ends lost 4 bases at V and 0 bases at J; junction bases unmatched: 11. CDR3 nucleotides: TGTGCCAGCAGCCCTGGGGACAGGGGGGGATTGGCAACTAATGAAAAACTGTTTTTT. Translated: CASSPGDRGGLATNEKLFF.

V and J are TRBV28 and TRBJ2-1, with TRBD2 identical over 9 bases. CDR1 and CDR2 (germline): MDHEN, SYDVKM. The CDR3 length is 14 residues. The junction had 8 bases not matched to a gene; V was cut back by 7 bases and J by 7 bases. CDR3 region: CASNQRGLANEQFF. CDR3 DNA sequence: TGTGCCAGCAATCAGAGAGGACTAGCGAATGAGCAGTTCTTC.

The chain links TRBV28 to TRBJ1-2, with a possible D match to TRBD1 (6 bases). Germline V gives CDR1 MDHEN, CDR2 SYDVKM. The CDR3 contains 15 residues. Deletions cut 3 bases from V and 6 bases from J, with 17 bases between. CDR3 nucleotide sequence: TGTGCCAGCAGTTTCCCCCAGGCAGAGGGGGATGGCTACACCTTC. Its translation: CASSFPQAEGDGYTF.

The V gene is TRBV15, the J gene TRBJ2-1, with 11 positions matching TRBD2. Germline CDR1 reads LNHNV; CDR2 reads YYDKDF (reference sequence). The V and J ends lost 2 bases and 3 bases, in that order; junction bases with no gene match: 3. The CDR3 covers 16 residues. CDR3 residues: CATSRPGTSGYNEQFF. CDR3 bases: TGTGCCACCAGCAGACCCGGGACTAGCGGCTACAATGAGCAGTTCTTC.

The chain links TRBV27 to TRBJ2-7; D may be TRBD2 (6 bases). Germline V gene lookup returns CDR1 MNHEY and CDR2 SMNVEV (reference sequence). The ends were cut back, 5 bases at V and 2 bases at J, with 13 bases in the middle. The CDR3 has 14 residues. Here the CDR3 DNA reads TGTGCCAGCAGTCACGCCGCGGGGCCCTACGAGCAGTACTTC. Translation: CASSHAAGPYEQYF.

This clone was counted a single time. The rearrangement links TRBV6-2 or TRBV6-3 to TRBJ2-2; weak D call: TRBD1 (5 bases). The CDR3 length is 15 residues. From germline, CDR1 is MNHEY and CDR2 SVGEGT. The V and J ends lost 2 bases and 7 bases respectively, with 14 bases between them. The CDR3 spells CASSYAGRQGGELFF. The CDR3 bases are TGTGCCAGCAGTTACGCAGGGCGGCAAGGCGGGGAGCTGTTTTTT.

The CDR3 loop reads CASSPGQPLSQVYF. The CDR3, as DNA: TGCGCCAGCAGCCCGGGACAACCTTTGAGCCAGGTGTACTTC. This chain connects TRBV5-1 to TRBJ2-7, with D perhaps TRBD1 (6 bases). The germline gives CDR1 SGHRS, CDR2 YFSETQ. V gave up 4 bases and J gave up 12 bases, with 23 bases separating them. The CDR3 has 14 residues. Looking up the rest from reference TRBV5-1 and TRBJ2-7 gives the full variable domain: KAGVTQTPRYLIKTRGQQVTLSCSPISGHRSVSWYQQTPGQGLQFLFEYFSETQRNKGNFPGRFSGRQFSNSRSEMNVSTLELGDSALYLCASSPGQPLSQVYFGPGTRLTVT.

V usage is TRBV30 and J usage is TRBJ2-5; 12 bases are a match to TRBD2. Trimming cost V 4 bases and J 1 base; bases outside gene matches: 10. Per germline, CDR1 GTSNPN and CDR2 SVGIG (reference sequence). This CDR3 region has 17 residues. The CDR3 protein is CAWKLAGGPSLQETQYF. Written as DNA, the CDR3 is TGTGCCTGGAAGCTAGCGGGAGGGCCCTCCCTCCAAGAGACCCAGTACTTC.

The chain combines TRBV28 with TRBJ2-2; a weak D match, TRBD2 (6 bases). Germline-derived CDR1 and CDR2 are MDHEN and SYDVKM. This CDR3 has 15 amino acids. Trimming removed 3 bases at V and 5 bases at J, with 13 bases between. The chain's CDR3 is CASSFVGSGTGELFF. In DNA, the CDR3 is TGTGCCAGCAGTTTCGTCGGGAGTGGGACCGGGGAGCTGTTTTTT.

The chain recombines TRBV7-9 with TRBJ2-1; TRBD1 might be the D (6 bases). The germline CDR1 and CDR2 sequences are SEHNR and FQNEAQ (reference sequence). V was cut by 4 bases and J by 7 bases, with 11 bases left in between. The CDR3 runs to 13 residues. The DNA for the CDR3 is TGTGCCAGCAGCTCTCCTAGGGGGAATGAGCAGTTCTTC. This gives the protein CASSSPRGNEQFF.

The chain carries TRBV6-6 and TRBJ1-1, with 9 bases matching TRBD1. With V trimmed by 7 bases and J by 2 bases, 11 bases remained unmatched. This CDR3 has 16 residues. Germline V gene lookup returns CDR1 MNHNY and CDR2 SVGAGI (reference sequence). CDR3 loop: CASTVGAGQGNTEAFF. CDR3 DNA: TGTGCCAGCACCGTGGGGGCGGGACAGGGTAACACTGAAGCTTTCTTT.

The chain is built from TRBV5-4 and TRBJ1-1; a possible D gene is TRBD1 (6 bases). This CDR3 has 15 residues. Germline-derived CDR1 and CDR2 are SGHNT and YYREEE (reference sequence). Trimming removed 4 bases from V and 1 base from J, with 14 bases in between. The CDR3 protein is CASSQNRDPNTEAFF. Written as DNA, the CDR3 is TGTGCCAGCAGCCAGAACAGGGACCCGAACACTGAAGCTTTCTTT.

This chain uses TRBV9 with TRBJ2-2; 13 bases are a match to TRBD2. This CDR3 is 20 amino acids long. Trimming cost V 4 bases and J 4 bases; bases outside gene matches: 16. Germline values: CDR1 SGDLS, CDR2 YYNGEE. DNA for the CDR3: TGTGCCAGCAGCTCTAGCCCCACTAGCGGGGGGGCCACGGTCACCGGGGAGCTGTTTTTT. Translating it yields CASSSSPTSGGATVTGELFF.